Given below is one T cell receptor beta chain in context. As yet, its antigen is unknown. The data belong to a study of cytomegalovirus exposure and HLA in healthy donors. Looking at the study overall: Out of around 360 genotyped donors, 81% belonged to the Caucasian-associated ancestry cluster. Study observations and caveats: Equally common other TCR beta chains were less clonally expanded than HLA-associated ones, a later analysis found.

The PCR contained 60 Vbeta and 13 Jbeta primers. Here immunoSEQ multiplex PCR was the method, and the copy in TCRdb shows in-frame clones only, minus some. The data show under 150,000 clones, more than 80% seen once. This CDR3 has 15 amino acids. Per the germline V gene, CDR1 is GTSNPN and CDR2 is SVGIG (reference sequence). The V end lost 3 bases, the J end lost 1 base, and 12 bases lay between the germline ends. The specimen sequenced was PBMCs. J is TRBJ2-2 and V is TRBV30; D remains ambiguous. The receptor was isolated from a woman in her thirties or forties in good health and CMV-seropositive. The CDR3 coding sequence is TGTGCCTGGAGCGACTCCTACGTGAACACCGGGGAGCTGTTTTTT. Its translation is CAWSDSYVNTGELFF. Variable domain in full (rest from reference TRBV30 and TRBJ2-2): SQTIHQWPATLVQPVGSPLSLECTVEGTSNPNLYWYRQAAGRGLQLLFYSVGIGQISSEVPQNLSASRPQDRQFILSSKKLLLSDSGFYLCAWSDSYVNTGELFFGEGSRLTVL.